This T cell receptor beta chain was identified during a study of blood T cell repertoires in COVID-19. TCRdb's copy holds only in-frame clones and misses some; the assay was immunoSEQ multiplex PCR. The profile shows tens of thousands of clones, about 78% of them singletons. Germline CDR1 LGHNA, CDR2 YNFKEQ. V shed 1 base and J shed 1 base, with 10 bases lying between them. The CDR3 spans 15 residues. Sequencing was carried out using PBMCs or T cells enriched from blood (not recorded which). This TCR was recovered from a woman aged 45-65 years with acute COVID-19. V is TRBV4-2 and J is TRBJ1-1; D call uncertain. This chain's CDR3 is CASSQGRQANTEAFF. CDR3 sequence (DNA): TGTGCCAGCAGCCAAGGCCGGCAGGCGAACACTGAAGCTTTCTTT.